This T cell receptor (beta chain) was found in a study of neoadjuvant anti-PD-1 for oral cavity cancer. Whole-study context: Non-progressing patients received a fourth nivolumab dose near day 43, then surgery on days 50-56. The study's findings and limits: With a few patients per group, TCR findings need larger cohorts.

Time point described: after neoadjuvant nivolumab, at surgical resection. Patients had newly diagnosed, untreated stage II-IVA oral cavity squamous cell carcinoma. This CDR3 is built from 14 residues. Trimming took off 7 bases at V and 6 bases at J, with 16 bases between the two ends. Germline V lookup: CDR1 SNHLY, CDR2 FYNNEI. TCRdb's table, derived via immunoSEQ multiplex PCR, lists solely in-frame clones and lacks some. The table lists around 10,000 clones, around 60% of them singletons. This clone was observed a handful of times. Its antigen is still unknown. This receptor was taken from a person between 35 and 79 years old with oral cavity squamous cell carcinoma. The chain employs TRBV2 and TRBJ1-5; the D is unclear. This specimen consisted of tumor tissue, obtained after nivolumab (anti-PD-1) treatment. The CDR3 reads CASIPDGGGQPQHF. For the CDR3, the DNA is TGTGCCAGCATTCCGGACGGAGGAGGTCAGCCCCAGCATTTT.